What follows are 15 T cell receptor beta chains derived from one specimen sequenced in a study of cytomegalovirus exposure and HLA in healthy donors. Vbeta (60) and Jbeta (13) primers were used in the PCR. Sequenced by immunoSEQ multiplex PCR; TCRdb stores in-frame clones only, minus some. The sample lists about 140,000 clones, around 79% occurring once. Sequenced sample: PBMCs. The receptor source for this set is a female donor in good health and CMV-seronegative.

This sequence joins TRBV7-8 and TRBJ2-2; D is perhaps TRBD1 (6 bases). V was clipped by 4 bases and J by 0 bases, with 15 bases between them. The CDR3 has 17 residues. The germline V gene has CDR1 SGHVS and CDR2 FQNEAQ. CDR3 DNA sequence: TGTGCCAGCAGCTATGGAGCAGGGGACCCGAACACCGGGGAGCTGTTTTTT. This translates into CASSYGAGDPNTGELFF.

The rearrangement joins TRBV6-4 to TRBJ2-1; 7 bases line up with TRBD2. V lost 6 bases, J lost 9 bases, and 11 bases stayed unmatched. The CDR3 sequence is 14 residues long. Germline V gives CDR1 MRHNA, CDR2 SNTAGT. The CDR3 region is CASRGRIQRGEQFF. The CDR3 coding sequence is TGTGCCAGCAGGGGACGGATACAGCGGGGTGAGCAGTTCTTC.

The chain carries TRBV30 and TRBJ2-7; no clear D. The germline V and J ends were trimmed by 5 bases and 4 bases, with 12 bases remaining between them. CDR1 GTSNPN and CDR2 SVGIG come from the germline V gene (reference sequence). The CDR3 is 12 residues long. The CDR3: CAWSKSVYEQYF. The CDR3 DNA sequence: TGTGCCTGGTCCAAATCGGTATACGAGCAGTACTTC.

This CDR3 reads CAWSARGTTWDQPQHF. The CDR3 bases are TGTGCCTGGAGTGCCCGGGGGACCACCTGGGACCAGCCCCAGCATTTT. This chain uses TRBV30 with TRBJ1-5; D perhaps matches TRBD1 (5 bases). This CDR3 has 16 residues. Germline V gives CDR1 GTSNPN, CDR2 SVGIG (reference sequence). Trimming left V 1 base short and J 7 bases short, with 20 bases between.

The chain uses TRBV10-1 and TRBJ2-1; 11 bases fit TRBD2. Germline trimming cut 4 bases from V and 2 bases from J; bases unmatched to any gene: 13. This CDR3 region has 19 residues. Looked up from germline, CDR1 is WNHNN and CDR2 is SYGVQD (reference sequence). The CDR3 coding sequence is TGCGCCAGCAGTGGGTCAGTAGCGGGAGGGCCTAGGGCCTACAATGAGCAGTTCTTC. Amino acid sequence: CASSGSVAGGPRAYNEQFF.

The table lists this clone with a count of one. This chain joins TRBV5-1 and TRBJ2-7, with TRBD1 matching over 7 bases. Germline CDR1 SGHRS, CDR2 YFSETQ. The trim removed 2 bases at V and 9 bases at J, leaving 14 bases unmatched. The CDR3 has 15 amino acids. The CDR3 region is CASSLALGQTTGQYF. The CDR3 region has the DNA TGCGCCAGCAGCTTAGCACTGGGACAGACTACGGGGCAGTACTTC.

The chain employs TRBV4-3 and TRBJ2-5, with 10 bases lining up with TRBD2. Germline CDR1 LGHNA, CDR2 YSLEER. V lost 4 bases to trimming and J lost 2 bases; unmatched junction nucleotides: 4. The CDR3 has 15 residues. CDR3 protein: CASSRETSGQETQYF. The CDR3 bases are TGCGCCAGCAGCCGCGAGACTAGCGGGCAAGAGACCCAGTACTTC.

This clone was seen more than once but under ten times. J is TRBJ1-1 and V is TRBV4-1, with D unclear. From germline, CDR1 is MGHRA and CDR2 YSYEKL. V lost 4 bases, J lost 6 bases, and 12 bases lay in between. The CDR3 spans 13 residues. This CDR3 is CASSLLDDAEAFF. CDR3 in DNA: TGCGCCAGCAGCCTGCTAGACGATGCTGAAGCTTTCTTT.

In its sample, this clone was seen a few times. V is TRBV29-1 and J is TRBJ2-7; TRBD1 aligns across 10 bases. The CDR3 runs to 14 residues. The V segment lost 0 bases and the J segment 6 bases; nucleotides outside the gene matches: 5. The germline V gene encodes CDR1 SQVTM and CDR2 ANQGSEA. CDR3 protein: CSVEDGTGDGEQYF. The CDR3 DNA reads as TGCAGCGTTGAAGATGGGACAGGGGACGGCGAGCAGTACTTC.

The gene calls are TRBV5-1 and TRBJ1-1; TRBD1 is a possible D gene (6 bases). CDR3 size: 14 residues. Trimming removed 3 bases from V and 3 bases from J, with 12 bases in between. Germline lookup yields CDR1 SGHRS and CDR2 YFSETQ. CDR3 in DNA: TGCGCCAGCAGCTCAGGGGATGCAGACACTGAAGCTTTCTTT. It is translated as CASSSGDADTEAFF.

There are a few counts of this clone. This chain connects TRBV10-2 to TRBJ1-1; unclear D gene. Germline CDR1 reads WSHSY; CDR2 reads SAAADI. CDR3 length equals 12 residues. Trimming pared 5 bases from V and 5 bases from J, leaving 9 bases between. CDR3 DNA: TGCGCCAGCAGTTTCAGGATAACTGAAGCTTTCTTT. The encoded protein is CASSFRITEAFF.

CDR3 sequence (DNA): TGTGCCAGCAGCTTCCAGACAGGACCGGGGCCGCAAGAGCAGTACTTC. Translation gives CASSFQTGPGPQEQYF. The rearrangement links TRBV7-6 to TRBJ2-7, with D perhaps TRBD1 (6 bases). Trimming pared 3 bases from V and 7 bases from J, leaving 22 bases between. The CDR3 consists of 16 residues. Germline assignment: CDR1 SGHVS and CDR2 FNYEAQ.

The V call is TRBV25-1, the J call TRBJ1-1, with a weak D call TRBD1 (5 bases). Germline values: CDR1 MGHDK, CDR2 SYGVNS. V gave up 1 base and J gave up 0 bases, with 9 bases separating them. The CDR3 runs to 15 residues. The CDR3 DNA sequence: TGTGCCAGCAGTGAATTGTCAGGGATGAACACTGAAGCTTTCTTT. Amino acid sequence: CASSELSGMNTEAFF. Based on the CDR3 plus reference TRBV25-1 and TRBJ1-1, the full variable domain is EADIYQTPRYLVIGTGKKITLECSQTMGHDKMYWYQQDPGMELHLIHYSYGVNSTEKGDLSSESTVSRIRTEHFPLTLESARPSHTSQYLCASSELSGMNTEAFFGQGTRLTVV.

The chain combines TRBV5-6 with TRBJ1-6; D possibly corresponds to TRBD1 (5 bases). This CDR3 has 15 amino acids. V lost 3 bases and J lost 7, with 14 bases in between. CDR1 is SGHDT, CDR2 YYEEEE, per germline. The CDR3 coding sequence is TGTGCCAGCAGCTACAGGCGTGGGGGGAATTCACCCCTCCACTTT. This translates into CASSYRRGGNSPLHF.

This clone came up a few times. The chain employs TRBV6-1 and TRBJ1-5; 9 bases line up with TRBD1. CDR1 and CDR2 (germline): MNHNS, SASEGT. The CDR3 has 12 amino acids. The V segment lost 9 bases and the J segment 4 bases; nucleotides outside the gene matches: 1. The CDR3 sequence: CASGTGNQPQHF. For the CDR3, the DNA is TGTGCCAGTGGGACAGGGAATCAGCCCCAGCATTTT.